This T cell receptor beta chain was captured in a study of regulatory T cells in long-lasting Graves disease. Study outcomes and limitations: What was studied was peripheral blood only, and not thyroid tissue.

Arm-PCR with iRepertoire HTBI primers amplified the CDR3 regions for these TCR beta libraries. MiXCR, applied by TCRdb to the multiplex PCR reads, yields one record per CDR3 protein. Among 300,000 to 400,000 distinct CDR3 sequences, less than 20% were seen once, and the ten largest hold over 20%. The sample's time point: newly diagnosed GD, antithyroid drugs for less than 3 months. There was RNA extracted from PBMCs, and the TCR library was made from it. EDTA tubes received around 9 milliliters of collected peripheral blood. This clonotype was seen a few times. Its specificity is not known. The sequence derives from a female donor with Graves disease. The sample in question was peripheral blood mononuclear cells (PBMCs), obtained at new diagnosis, from a patient treated with antithyroid drugs.

CDR3 in DNA: TGTGCCAGTAGTATTTGGGTCTCTGGGGCCAACGTCCTGACTTTC. This codes for CASSIWVSGANVLTF. This rearrangement joins TRBV19 to TRBJ2-6; D uncertain. CDR1 is LNHDA, CDR2 SQIVND, per germline (reference sequence). V was pared by 3 bases and J by 0 bases, with 6 bases between. This CDR3 is 15 amino acids long.